The 21 T cell receptor beta chains in this list originate from one sample, sequenced in a study of T cell changes during pregnancy in multiple sclerosis. Sequencing was performed with immunoSEQ multiplex PCR; in TCRdb, only in-frame clones are kept and a portion is missing. Counted here are some 41,000 clones, roughly 88% occurring once; the ten biggest clones make up 10%. Sequenced here: CD8+ T cells from peripheral blood mononuclear cells, sampled in the first trimester of pregnancy. These receptors originate from a female donor with multiple sclerosis, enrolled in a pregnancy study.

V is TRBV7-9 and J is TRBJ1-2, with 7 bases matching TRBD1. CDR3 length equals 14 residues. V shed 5 bases, J shed 5 bases, and the junction held 8 bases outside the gene matches. Germline V gene lookup returns CDR1 SEHNR and CDR2 FQNEAQ (reference sequence). Written as DNA, the CDR3 is TGTGCCAGCAGCCCCACAGGGGTAGCTTATGGCTACACCTTC. This codes for CASSPTGVAYGYTF.

The V call is TRBV9, the J call TRBJ2-1, with 7 positions matching TRBD2. J lost 0 bases, V lost 0 bases, and 0 bases had no gene match. Looked up from germline, CDR1 is SGDLS and CDR2 is YYNGEE. The CDR3 has 15 amino acids. This CDR3 is CASSVAGGSYNEQFF. CDR3 bases: TGTGCCAGCAGCGTAGCGGGAGGCTCCTACAATGAGCAGTTCTTC.

This clone was found once. The gene calls are TRBV19 and TRBJ2-1, with D tentatively TRBD2 (5 bases). The CDR3 covers 12 residues. CDR1 and CDR2 (germline): LNHDA, SQIVND (reference sequence). Trimming pared 5 bases from V and 6 bases from J, leaving 8 bases between. CDR3 in amino acids: CASSPGSNEQFF. The CDR3 nucleotides read TGTGCCAGTAGTCCGGGGTCCAATGAGCAGTTCTTC.

CDR3 in amino acids: CASSLVSAGGLDTQYF. As DNA, the CDR3 is TGTGCCAGCAGCTTAGTCTCGGCGGGGGGTTTAGATACGCAGTATTTT. The V call is TRBV7-9, the J call TRBJ2-3; 8 bases are a match to TRBD2. The CDR3 loop spans 16 amino acids. Trimming cost V 1 base and J 5 bases; bases outside gene matches: 8. Germline V gene data show CDR1 as SEHNR and CDR2 as FQNEAQ (reference sequence).

CDR3 in DNA: TGTGCCAGCAGCCCGGGTTTTACCGATGAGCAGTTCTTC. Encoded protein: CASSPGFTDEQFF. The gene calls are TRBV7-6 and TRBJ2-1; D uncertain. V gave up 5 bases and J gave up 8 bases, with 13 bases separating them. CDR3 length: 13 residues. CDR1 SGHVS and CDR2 FNYEAQ come from the germline V gene. Drawing the rest from reference TRBV7-6 and TRBJ2-1, the complete variable domain is GAGVSQSPRYKVTKRGQDVALRCDPISGHVSLYWYRQALGQGPEFLTYFNYEAQQDKSGLPNDRFSAERPEGSISTLTIQRTEQRDSAMYRCASSPGFTDEQFFGPGTRLTVL.

This clone was counted once. The genes are TRBV27 and TRBJ2-1; no definite D call. Germline lookup yields CDR1 MNHEY and CDR2 SMNVEV (reference sequence). This CDR3 contains 14 residues. Trimming pared 2 bases from V and 2 bases from J, leaving 7 bases between. CDR3 bases: TGTGCCAGCAGTTTACGCCCTACCTACAATGAGCAGTTCTTC. Translation gives CASSLRPTYNEQFF.

The chain carries TRBV28 and TRBJ2-7, with TRBD2 identical over 10 bases. Germline loops: CDR1 MDHEN, CDR2 SYDVKM. V lost 3 bases and J lost 4; bases outside the gene matches: 15. The CDR3 covers 18 residues. The CDR3 DNA is TGTGCCAGCAGTTTCAGCGGGAGGGCCATGGGGTACGGTTACGAGCAGTACTTC. The encoded protein is CASSFSGRAMGYGYEQYF.

As regards this clone: Germline is not matched at one junction end, which may reflect a read error. This chain joins TRBV27 and TRBJ1-1, with D unresolved. This CDR3 has 12 amino acids. The germline V gene has CDR1 MNHEY and CDR2 SMNVEV (reference sequence). The CDR3 here is CASRLRGTEAFF. In nucleotides, the CDR3 is TGTGCCAGCCGTTTACGGGGCACTGAAGCTTTCTTT.

This chain uses TRBV19 with TRBJ1-1; D gene unclear. Germline CDR1 reads LNHDA; CDR2 reads SQIVND (reference sequence). The CDR3 is made up of 14 amino acids. Deletions cut 5 bases from V and 11 bases from J, with 21 bases between. The CDR3 loop reads CASSPYSGYLSAFF. CDR3 coding DNA: TGTGCCAGTAGTCCGTACTCAGGCTACCTGAGCGCTTTCTTT.

The chain is built from TRBV30 and TRBJ2-7; D may be TRBD2 (6 bases). Germline values: CDR1 GTSNPN, CDR2 SVGIG (reference sequence). The CDR3 consists of 14 residues. Trimming shortened V by 0 bases and J by 6 bases, and 15 bases separated the two germline ends. The CDR3 spells CAWSVPGLSPEQYF. CDR3 coding DNA: TGTGCCTGGAGTGTACCGGGACTTAGCCCCGAGCAGTACTTC.

The V gene is TRBV19, the J gene TRBJ1-2; D is undetermined. The CDR3 has 14 residues. The germline V and J ends were trimmed by 2 bases and 3 bases, with 10 bases remaining between them. Germline V CDR1 and CDR2: LNHDA, SQIVND (reference sequence). The CDR3 sequence is CASSIINKDYGYTF. In DNA form, the CDR3 reads TGTGCCAGTAGTATAATCAACAAAGACTATGGCTACACCTTC.

CDR3 bases: TGTGCCAGCAAGAGCAGGGGTATGTTGACTGAAGCTTTCTTT. Translating gives CASKSRGMLTEAFF. The gene calls are TRBV6-1 and TRBJ1-1, with D possibly being TRBD1 (6 bases). V lost 7 bases to trimming and J lost 5 bases, with 17 bases between them. From germline, CDR1 is MNHNS and CDR2 SASEGT. This CDR3 region has 14 residues.

This chain joins TRBV25-1 and TRBJ1-2, with D possibly being TRBD1 (6 bases). CDR1 is MGHDK and CDR2 is SYGVNS in the germline V gene. Trimming stripped 6 bases from V and 3 bases from J, with 11 bases between. This CDR3 spans 13 amino acids. CDR3 DNA sequence: TGTGCCAGCAGACAGGGTGAAGACTATGGCTACACCTTC. Protein product: CASRQGEDYGYTF.

Comments on this clone: This CDR3 is also generated by other DNA sequences in the sample. This chain links TRBV29-1 with TRBJ2-7; TRBD1 is a possible D gene (5 bases). This CDR3 has 17 residues. Germline V gene data show CDR1 as SQVTM and CDR2 as ANQGSEA. V lost 4 bases to trimming and J lost 4 bases, with 26 bases between them. CDR3 DNA sequence: TGCAGCGTTGCCTTAGCAGGGCCCCGGGTAGCTTCTTACGAGCAGTACTTC. It encodes CSVALAGPRVASYEQYF.

CDR3 in amino acids: CASSLGYGRAAEAFF. CDR3 DNA: TGTGCCAGCAGCTTGGGTTATGGGCGGGCCGCTGAAGCTTTCTTT. The gene calls are TRBV7-9 and TRBJ1-1; no clear D gene. CDR1 and CDR2 (germline): SEHNR, FQNEAQ (reference sequence). The CDR3 loop spans 15 amino acids. The ends were cut back, 3 bases at V and 6 bases at J, with 17 bases in the middle.

V usage is TRBV5-1 and J usage is TRBJ1-5, with 8 bases identical to TRBD1. The CDR3 has 15 amino acids. Germline values: CDR1 SGHRS, CDR2 YFSETQ. V shed 5 bases and J 0 bases; nucleotides not matched to a gene: 4. The CDR3 DNA reads as TGCGCCAGCAGACCGACAGGGGATAGCAATCAGCCCCAGCATTTT. Translated, it gives CASRPTGDSNQPQHF.

The J gene is TRBJ1-2, the V gene TRBV7-2; tentative D call: TRBD1 (5 bases). The CDR3 sequence is 14 residues long. Looked up from germline, CDR1 is SGHTA and CDR2 is FQGNSA. The V and J ends lost 5 bases and 4 bases respectively, with 14 bases between them. The CDR3 protein is CASSRGGSGYGYTF. CDR3 nucleotide sequence: TGTGCCAGCAGCCGGGGGGGGAGCGGCTATGGCTACACCTTC.

The chain couples TRBV4-3 to TRBJ1-2, with 10 bases fitting TRBD1. Germline V gene data show CDR1 as LGHNA and CDR2 as YSLEER. CDR3 length: 16 amino acids. Trimming cost V 0 bases and J 4 bases; bases outside gene matches: 5. CDR3: CASSQERDRGPYGYTF. CDR3 nucleotide sequence: TGCGCCAGCAGCCAAGAGCGCGACAGGGGGCCCTATGGCTACACCTTC.

The genes are TRBV2 and TRBJ1-4, with D uncertain. CDR3 length equals 13 residues. Germline V gives CDR1 SNHLY, CDR2 FYNNEI. Trimming left V 2 bases short and J 7 bases short, with 8 bases between. CDR3 in amino acids: CASSEPEGEKLFF. The DNA of the CDR3 is TGTGCCAGCAGTGAACCAGAGGGTGAAAAACTGTTTTTT.

The rearrangement links TRBV28 to TRBJ1-2; the D gene is possibly TRBD1 (5 bases). Germline loops: CDR1 MDHEN, CDR2 SYDVKM. The V end lost 4 bases, the J end lost 0 bases, and 6 bases lay between the germline ends. The CDR3 contains 13 residues. CDR3 sequence reads: CASSSTANYGYTF. CDR3 in DNA: TGTGCCAGCAGTTCGACAGCTAACTATGGCTACACCTTC.

CDR3 residues: CASSKDRGGPSSLYEQYF. CDR3 nucleotide sequence: TGTGCCAGCAGCAAGGACAGGGGTGGTCCCTCAAGCCTTTACGAGCAGTACTTC. J is TRBJ2-7 and V is TRBV5-4, with 9 bases fitting TRBD1. V gave up 4 bases and J gave up 4 bases; unmatched junction bases: 18. This CDR3 is built from 18 residues. The germline V gene has CDR1 SGHNT and CDR2 YYREEE (reference sequence).